This entry lists 26 T cell receptor beta chains sequenced from one sample in a study of glioma-infiltrating T cells (dated by TCRdb to between 2015 and 2016). This sample was sequenced with an Illumina MiSeq. TCR alpha and beta CDR3 regions were amplified with the iRepertoire nested amplicon-rescue multiplex PCR (arm-PCR) platform from RNA. Using fastp trimming at Q25 and MiXCR clonotype assembly, TCRdb reanalyzed the public sequencing data and kept in-frame beta chains. One record per CDR3 amino acid sequence lists the most common genes and DNA. Present in this sample are around 120,000 distinct CDR3 sequences, around 25% of which were seen just once. The ten largest clones represent about a quarter of the sample. Sequencing used glioma tissue, nonneoplastic brain tissue, or PBMCs (not recorded which). The receptors shown here come from a human donor with low-grade glioma or glioblastoma, undergoing nonglioma brain surgery, or in good health (not recorded which).

The chain joins TRBV4-1 to TRBJ2-1; D may match TRBD1 or TRBD2 (5 bases each). CDR3 length: 13 residues. Deletions cut 2 bases from V and 12 bases from J, with 14 bases between. Germline CDR1 and CDR2: MGHRA and YSYEKL. DNA for the CDR3: TGCGCCAGCAGCCAAACTAGGTTGAGGGGGCAGTTCTTC. Protein product: CASSQTRLRGQFF.

About this clonotype itself: A much larger clone sits a single nucleotide away, making a read error possible. The chain is built from TRBV4-2 and TRBJ1-6; D gene unclear. The CDR3 has 16 residues. Trimming removed 4 bases from V and 5 bases from J, with 15 bases in between. Germline CDR1 LGHNA, CDR2 YNFKEQ. The DNA of the CDR3 is TGTGCCAGCAGCCCGGTGGCGGCTGTTGATAATTCACCCCTCCACTTT. It codes for CASSPVAAVDNSPLHF.

The chain recombines TRBV12-3 or TRBV12-4 with TRBJ2-1; D assignment may be TRBD1 or TRBD2 (5 bases each). This CDR3 region has 15 residues. V dropped 6 bases and J dropped 7 bases, with 19 bases sitting between them. The CDR3 reads CASSLFRGRRNEQFF. DNA of the CDR3: TGTGCCAGCAGCCTCTTCCGGGGACGGAGAAATGAGCAGTTCTTC.

This clonotype has a handful of counts. The V gene is TRBV24-1, the J gene TRBJ1-1; D remains unclear. Germline V gene lookup returns CDR1 KGHDR and CDR2 SFDVKD. The V end was cut by 12 bases, the J end by 3 bases, with 16 bases between. CDR3 size: 13 residues. CDR3 in amino acids: CAAQGGLDTEAFF. DNA for the CDR3: TGTGCCGCCCAAGGAGGGTTGGACACTGAAGCTTTCTTT.

Note on this clonotype: A read error may explain this, as a much larger clone is one base away. The chain uses TRBV20-1 and TRBJ2-1, with D possibly TRBD1 on 7 matching bases. The CDR3 covers 13 residues. The V gene's germline CDR1 is DFQATT and CDR2 SNEGSKA (reference sequence). The DNA for the CDR3 is TGCAGTTACCCCAGGGGGGTTGGGGATGAGCAGCTCTTC. Translating it yields CSYPRGVGDEQLF.

This clonotype occurred a few times. V and J are TRBV2 and TRBJ1-2, with 8 bases aligning to TRBD1. The CDR3 is 15 residues long. V lost 7 bases to trimming and J lost 4 bases; unmatched junction nucleotides: 11. Germline V lookup: CDR1 SNHLY, CDR2 FYNNEI. The CDR3 region is CASTQGQGWGYGYTF. CDR3 in DNA: TGTGCCAGCACCCAAGGACAGGGCTGGGGCTATGGCTACACCTTC.

V is TRBV29-1 and J is TRBJ1-4; D gene ambiguous. Trimming shortened V by 1 base and J by 4 bases, and 7 bases separated the two germline ends. Germline V gives CDR1 SQVTM, CDR2 ANQGSEA. This CDR3 has 13 residues. This CDR3 is CSVEGSINEKLFF. The CDR3, as DNA: TGCAGCGTTGAAGGTTCCATTAATGAAAAACTGTTTTTT.

This clonotype was observed many times. The chain is built from TRBV20-1 and TRBJ2-5; D is perhaps TRBD2 (5 bases). Germline CDR1 reads DFQATT; CDR2 reads SNEGSKA (reference sequence). V shed 0 bases and J shed 4 bases, with 15 bases lying between them. There are 15 residues in the CDR3. CDR3 in amino acids: CSARDPSGERETQYF. The DNA for the CDR3 is TGCAGTGCTAGAGACCCGAGCGGCGAGCGAGAGACCCAGTACTTC.

The CDR3 protein is CASSVGGWIDNSPLHF. CDR3 nucleotide sequence: TGTGCCAGCAGCGTAGGGGGTTGGATTGATAATTCACCCCTCCACTTT. The chain combines TRBV6-2 or TRBV6-3 with TRBJ1-6; tentative D call: TRBD1 (6 bases). Trimming removed 6 bases at V and 5 bases at J, with 17 bases between. Germline loops: CDR1 MNHEY, CDR2 SVGEGT. The CDR3 spans 16 residues.

This clonotype has more than one count but fewer than ten. The genes are TRBV6-1 and TRBJ2-4; D is uncertain. Germline V lookup: CDR1 MNHNS, CDR2 SASEGT. Trimming took 1 base from V and 3 from J, leaving 13 bases between them. The CDR3 is made up of 16 amino acids. The CDR3 sequence is CASSEGAFDGKNIQYF. As DNA, the CDR3 is TGTGCCAGCAGTGAAGGGGCCTTCGATGGCAAAAACATTCAGTACTTC.

The rearrangement uses TRBV2 and TRBJ1-5; D is unresolved. The CDR3 is made up of 12 amino acids. Germline CDR1 is SNHLY and CDR2 is FYNNEI. The germline V and J ends were trimmed by 5 bases and 11 bases, with 13 bases remaining between them. The DNA for the CDR3 is TGTGCCAGCAGTTCGCCTCCCCAGGCCCAGCATTTT. Protein sequence: CASSSPPQAQHF.

This rearrangement joins TRBV28 to TRBJ2-1; tentatively, D is TRBD1 (5 bases). Trimming took 3 bases from V and 0 from J, leaving 24 bases between them. Germline V gene sequence: CDR1 MDHEN, CDR2 SYDVKM. This CDR3 has 20 amino acids. The CDR3, as DNA: TGTGCCAGCAGTTTCCTGAGGATCCAAGGTCGGCAGGGCTCCTACAATGAGCAGTTCTTC. It translates to CASSFLRIQGRQGSYNEQFF.

The chain couples TRBV7-9 to TRBJ2-1; TRBD2 agrees at 8 bases. There are 16 residues in the CDR3. Germline assignment: CDR1 SEHNR and CDR2 FQNEAQ (reference sequence). Trimming cost V 0 bases and J 4 bases; bases outside gene matches: 5. CDR3: CASSLAASGSYNEQFF. For the CDR3, the DNA is TGTGCCAGCAGCTTAGCGGCTAGCGGGTCTTACAATGAGCAGTTCTTC.

This clonotype was picked up a small number of times. The chain has TRBV2 and TRBJ1-4, with 7 bases matching TRBD1. V dropped 5 bases and J dropped 4; count of bases not matched to a gene: 10. CDR1 and CDR2 from the germline V gene are SNHLY and FYNNEI. This CDR3 is 16 amino acids long. CDR3 protein: CASSNDRVSSNEKLFF. In DNA, the CDR3 is TGTGCCAGCAGTAACGACAGGGTCTCCAGTAATGAAAAACTGTTTTTT.

In this sample, this clonotype turned up a few times. The gene calls are TRBV4-2 and TRBJ2-3, with a possible D match to TRBD2 (7 bases). The CDR3 length is 16 residues. Trimming left V 0 bases short and J 3 bases short, with 13 bases between. Germline V gene sequence: CDR1 LGHNA, CDR2 YNFKEQ. The CDR3 reads CASSQDWGGRTDTQYF. For the CDR3, the DNA is TGTGCCAGCAGCCAAGATTGGGGGGGGCGGACAGATACGCAGTATTTT.

Remarks on this clonotype: A much larger clone lies one base from this, so it may be a read error. This chain joins TRBV6-1 and TRBJ1-1; maybe TRBD1 (6 bases). V lost 8 bases and J lost 3, with 16 bases in between. The length of the CDR3 is 14 residues. The V gene's germline CDR1 is MNHNS and CDR2 SASEGT. This chain's CDR3 is CASETGPMDTEAFF. CDR3 coding DNA: TGTGCCAGCGAGACAGGACCAATGGACACTGAAGCTTTCTTT.

This clonotype was counted only a few times. One end of the junction is discordant with germline, which a read error may explain. This chain connects TRBV7-7 to TRBJ2-2; no clear D. The CDR3 spans 14 residues. Germline assignment: CDR1 SSHAT and CDR2 FNYEAQ (reference sequence). The CDR3 reads CASSLGIDTGELFF. The CDR3 DNA is TGTGCTAGCAGCTTGGGAATAGACACCGGGGAGCTGTTTTTT. Full variable domain (rest looked up from reference TRBV7-7 and TRBJ2-2): GAGVSQSPRYKVTKRGQDVTLRCDPISSHATLYWYQQALGQGPEFLTYFNYEAQPDKSGLPSDRFSAERPEGSISTLTIQRTEQRDSAMYRCASSLGIDTGELFFGEGSRLTVL.

The rearrangement joins TRBV7-9 to TRBJ2-2; D unclear. Germline CDR1 reads SEHNR; CDR2 reads FQNEAQ (reference sequence). CDR3 length equals 13 residues. V lost 1 base, J lost 4 bases, and 4 bases lay in between. The CDR3: CASSLDSTGELFF. In DNA form, the CDR3 reads TGTGCCAGCAGCTTAGACTCCACCGGGGAGCTGTTTTTT.

The rearrangement uses TRBV2 and TRBJ1-5; D uncertain. Germline CDR1 SNHLY, CDR2 FYNNEI. V lost 5 bases, J lost 3 bases, and 8 bases lay in between. The CDR3 runs to 13 residues. The CDR3 reads CASSPRVNQPQHF. CDR3 DNA sequence: TGTGCCAGCAGTCCCCGGGTCAATCAGCCCCAGCATTTT.

The J gene is TRBJ1-1, the V gene TRBV7-6; unclear D gene. The V end was cut by 5 bases, the J end by 0 bases, with 16 bases between. This CDR3 is 16 amino acids long. Germline V CDR1 and CDR2: SGHVS, FNYEAQ. The CDR3: CASSPVPPTLNTEAFF. The CDR3 DNA is TGTGCCAGCAGCCCTGTACCTCCCACGCTGAACACTGAAGCTTTCTTT.

This clonotype occurred a few times. The chain carries TRBV20-1 and TRBJ2-5; 8 bases fit TRBD1. J lost 7 bases, V lost 3 bases, and 19 bases had no gene match. This CDR3 contains 17 residues. Per germline, CDR1 DFQATT and CDR2 SNEGSKA (reference sequence). The CDR3, as DNA: TGCAGTGCTAGTAGTGGGGGGACAGGATCGGCTTTGGGGACCCAGTACTTC. It encodes CSASSGGTGSALGTQYF.

The genes are TRBV5-4 and TRBJ1-2; tentatively, D is TRBD1 (6 bases). V dropped 2 bases and J dropped 14 bases, with 16 bases sitting between them. The CDR3 spans 12 residues. Germline V gene lookup returns CDR1 SGHNT and CDR2 YYREEE (reference sequence). CDR3 region: CASSFRQERKTF. The CDR3 nucleotides are TGTGCCAGCAGCTTTCGACAGGAGAGGAAAACCTTC.

This clonotype was found many times. This sequence joins TRBV20-1 and TRBJ2-1, with D uncertain. Trimming took off 2 bases at V and 5 bases at J, with 4 bases between the two ends. Germline loops: CDR1 DFQATT, CDR2 SNEGSKA (reference sequence). The CDR3 has 11 residues. The CDR3, as DNA: TGCAGTGCTAGAACAGACAATGAGCAGTTCTTC. Translation gives CSARTDNEQFF.

This clonotype has only a few counts. The chain is built from TRBV4-1 and TRBJ1-5; 8 nucleotides align to TRBD1. J was trimmed by 7 bases and V by 1 base; bases with no gene match: 9. Germline assignment: CDR1 MGHRA and CDR2 YSYEKL. The CDR3 totals 16 residues. CDR3: CASSQGQGPRGQPQHF. CDR3 nucleotide sequence: TGCGCCAGCAGCCAAGGACAGGGGCCGCGGGGCCAGCCCCAGCATTTT.

The gene calls are TRBV3-1 and TRBJ1-1; TRBD1 agrees at 7 bases. This CDR3 has 15 amino acids. Germline V gene lookup returns CDR1 LGHDT and CDR2 YNNKEL (reference sequence). The trim removed 7 bases at V and 1 base at J, leaving 9 bases unmatched. The DNA for the CDR3 is TGTGCCAGCACCACCCGACAGGGAAGGAACACTGAAGCTTTCTTT. It yields the protein CASTTRQGRNTEAFF.

The V and J genes are TRBV4-1 and TRBJ2-5; D gene unclear. This CDR3 has 14 residues. Trimming removed 2 bases at V and 5 bases at J, with 12 bases between. Germline assignment: CDR1 MGHRA and CDR2 YSYEKL. The CDR3 DNA sequence: TGCGCCAGCAGCCAAATCATTGGCGTGGAGACCCAGTACTTC. Its protein is CASSQIIGVETQYF.